This TCR beta chain was identified in a study of blood T cell repertoires in COVID-19. Study context: Both acute and convalescent COVID-19 samples were obtained from the United States, Italy and Spain. Sources were T cells, B-cell-depleted T cells, or PBMCs; the material itself was cDNA or gDNA.

CDR1 and CDR2 (germline): SGHRS, YFSETQ. CDR3 length equals 15 residues. Trimming left V 0 bases short and J 4 bases short, with 13 bases between. Authors' methods: Estimated nucleated cell counts came from reference gene primer amplification. Profiling relied on immunoSEQ multiplex PCR, and the TCRdb table lists in-frame clones only, not all of them. The V and J calls and clone size are taken from that table; D and trimming were inferred from the DNA. The table records around 250,000 clones, 65% to 85% of them present only once. This clone turned up a few times. This receptor was identified in a man between 35 and 55 years old with active or convalescent COVID-19. Sequencing used peripheral blood. This rearrangement joins TRBV5-1 to TRBJ1-2; D may be TRBD1 (6 bases). CDR3 DNA sequence: TGCGCCAGCAGCTTGGCTTATGGGACACCCTATGGCTACACCTTC. Amino acid sequence: CASSLAYGTPYGYTF. The whole variable domain, remainder taken from reference TRBV5-1 and TRBJ1-2, is KAGVTQTPRYLIKTRGQQVTLSCSPISGHRSVSWYQQTPGQGLQFLFEYFSETQRNKGNFPGRFSGRQFSNSRSEMNVSTLELGDSALYLCASSLAYGTPYGYTFGSGTRLTVV.